A single sample gave rise to the 11 T cell receptor beta chains below, sequenced in a study of T cells after yellow fever vaccination. TCRdb recomputed calls from the 5' RACE reads with MiXCR, one row per CDR3 protein. The sample includes over 250,000 distinct CDR3 sequences, approximately 4% seen only once; the top ten take roughly 24%. The starting material was PBMCs, obtained 5 days after the yellow fever booster vaccination. The receptor source for this set is a man between 18 and 35 years old who received the YFV17D yellow fever vaccine.

Ten or more counts support this clonotype. V usage is TRBV12-3 or TRBV12-4 and J usage is TRBJ2-3; 9 positions match TRBD2. Trimming at V came to 2 bases and at J to 1 base, leaving 4 bases not matched to a gene. The CDR3 runs to 16 residues. CDR3 sequence reads: CASSLPQRGGTDTQYF. As DNA, the CDR3 is TGTGCCAGCAGTTTACCACAGCGGGGGGGCACAGATACGCAGTATTTT.

This clonotype was seen a few times. The chain is built from TRBV20-1 and TRBJ1-2; maybe TRBD1 (6 bases). Germline V gene data show CDR1 as DFQATT and CDR2 as SNEGSKA (reference sequence). Between the trimmed V and J ends, which lost 6 bases and 4 bases, there was a span of 12 bases. This CDR3 has 12 amino acids. In DNA, the CDR3 is TGCAGTGCCATACAGGGCGGCTATGGCTACACCTTC. Residues: CSAIQGGYGYTF.

The V call is TRBV5-6, the J call TRBJ1-5, with D tentatively TRBD1 (6 bases). This CDR3 has 15 amino acids. Germline CDR1 SGHDT, CDR2 YYEEEE. Trimming stripped 1 base from V and 7 bases from J, with 15 bases between. CDR3 residues: CASSLRGLGTQPQHF. The CDR3 DNA follows: TGTGCCAGCAGCTTGCGGGGGCTCGGCACACAGCCCCAGCATTTT.

The sample holds a few counts of this clonotype. The V call is TRBV7-3, the J call TRBJ2-2, with D possibly called TRBD1 or TRBD2 (5 bases each). The CDR3 spans 16 residues. Trimming cost V 1 base and J 6 bases, with 15 bases left between them. Germline CDR1 reads SGHTA; CDR2 reads FQGTGA. The CDR3 is CASSLRGFEGSGELFF. The CDR3 DNA follows: TGTGCCAGCAGCTTAAGGGGGTTCGAAGGGTCCGGGGAGCTGTTTTTT.

This clonotype came up many times. The V and J genes are TRBV7-3 and TRBJ2-1; possibly TRBD1 for D (5 bases). CDR3 length equals 15 residues. Germline V gene data show CDR1 as SGHTA and CDR2 as FQGTGA. Trimming left V 3 bases short and J 6 bases short, with 15 bases between. CDR3 coding DNA: TGTGCCAGCAGCTTTCAGGGCTTGCGAATCAATGAGCAGTTCTTC. Translated: CASSFQGLRINEQFF.

This clonotype showed up just a few times. V usage is TRBV7-2 and J usage is TRBJ2-1, with 8 bases fitting TRBD1. Looked up from germline, CDR1 is SGHTA and CDR2 is FQGNSA. V trimming: 5 bases; J trimming: 3 bases; junction bases outside the gene matches: 3. The CDR3 is made up of 14 amino acids. CDR3 coding DNA: TGTGCCAGCAGCCGGGACAGGATCTACAATGAGCAGTTCTTC. Translated: CASSRDRIYNEQFF.

This clonotype was counted only a few times. The V call is TRBV4-1, the J call TRBJ2-1; D is possibly TRBD2 (5 bases). Per germline, CDR1 MGHRA and CDR2 YSYEKL. The CDR3 sequence is 14 residues long. The V end was cut by 3 bases, the J end by 7 bases, with 13 bases between. CDR3 amino acids: CASSQALGGNEQFF. As DNA, the CDR3 is TGCGCCAGCAGCCAGGCCCTCGGAGGAAATGAGCAGTTCTTC.

There are many counts of this clonotype. V gene TRBV20-1 combines with J gene TRBJ2-7; no firm D call. This CDR3 has 14 amino acids. Germline V CDR1 and CDR2: DFQATT, SNEGSKA (reference sequence). Trimming removed 3 bases from V and 3 bases from J, with 15 bases in between. This chain's CDR3 is CSASPSCLGYEQYV. The CDR3 DNA reads as TGCAGTGCTAGCCCTAGTTGTTTAGGCTACGAGCAGTACGTC.

This clonotype occurred a few times. This chain uses TRBV6-4 with TRBJ2-7, with TRBD2 matching over 14 bases. This CDR3 contains 17 residues. Losses at the gene ends were 7 bases for V and 1 base for J; bases not matched to a gene: 9. Germline lookup yields CDR1 MRHNA and CDR2 SNTAGT. The CDR3 nucleotides read TGTGCCAGCAATAGGACTAGCGGGGGGCCCAGATCCTACGAGCAGTACGTC. It yields the protein CASNRTSGGPRSYEQYV.

This clonotype was found many times. This chain connects TRBV29-1 to TRBJ2-7, with 11 nucleotides matching TRBD1. The CDR3 is 13 amino acids. CDR1 is SQVTM, CDR2 ANQGSEA, per germline. The trim removed 7 bases at V and 7 bases at J, leaving 9 bases unmatched. In nucleotides, the CDR3 is TGCAGCGCCCAACGGGACAGGGGGGAAGAGCAGTACTTC. This sequence encodes CSAQRDRGEEQYF.

Ten or more counts support this clonotype. The chain carries TRBV7-2 and TRBJ1-5; no firm D call. Germline V lookup: CDR1 SGHTA, CDR2 FQGNSA. The V gene lost 5 bases and the J gene lost 11 bases, with 16 bases spanning the gap. CDR3 length: 13 residues. In DNA form, the CDR3 reads TGTGCCAGCAGCCGTGGACTGGGAAAGACCCAGCATTTT. Residues: CASSRGLGKTQHF.